Sequencing of this T cell receptor beta chain was carried out in a study of OX40 agonist ivuxolimab in advanced cancers. On the study more broadly: Patients receiving dose escalation had hepatocellular carcinoma, melanoma, renal cell or head and neck cancer. Partial responses were achieved by three patients, one with hepatocellular carcinoma and two with cutaneous melanoma.

Germline V lookup: CDR1 KGHSH, CDR2 LQKENI. The CDR3 has 13 amino acids. V shed 3 bases and J shed 5 bases, with 8 bases lying between them. Sequencing used immunoSEQ multiplex PCR; TCRdb keeps in-frame clones, though not all of them. The sample records over 65,000 clones, over 75% being singletons. About this clone itself: Its specificity is not known.

General study points: CD8+ T cells (on average) carried more expanded clones than CD4+ T cells.

The chain is built from TRBV18 and TRBJ1-5; D not certain. The sequence came from an adult with an advanced solid tumor such as melanoma, head and neck, liver or kidney cancer. The sample in question was CD4+ or CD8+ T cells sorted from blood, obtained in a trial of the OX40 agonist ivuxolimab. The CDR3 reads CASSPGSDQPQHF. The CDR3 DNA follows: TGTGCCAGCTCACCGGGCAGCGATCAGCCCCAGCATTTT. The full variable domain, completed using reference TRBV18 and TRBJ1-5, is NAGVMQNPRHLVRRRGQEARLRCSPMKGHSHVYWYRQLPEEGLKFMVYLQKENIIDESGMPKERFSAEFPKEGPSILRIQQVVRGDSAAYFCASSPGSDQPQHFGDGTRLSIL.